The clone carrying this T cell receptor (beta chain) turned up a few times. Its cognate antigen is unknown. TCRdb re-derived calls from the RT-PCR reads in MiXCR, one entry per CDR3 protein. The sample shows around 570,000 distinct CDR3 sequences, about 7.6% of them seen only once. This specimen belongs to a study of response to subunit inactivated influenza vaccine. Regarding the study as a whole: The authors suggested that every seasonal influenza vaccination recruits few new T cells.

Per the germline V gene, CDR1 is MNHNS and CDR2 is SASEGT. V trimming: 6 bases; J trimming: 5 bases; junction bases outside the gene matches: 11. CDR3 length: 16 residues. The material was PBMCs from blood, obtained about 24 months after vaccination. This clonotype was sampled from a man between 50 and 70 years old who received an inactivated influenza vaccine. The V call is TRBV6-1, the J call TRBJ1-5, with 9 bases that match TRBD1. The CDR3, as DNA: TGTGCCAGCAGAGATTCCGGGACAGGGAGGGATCAGCCCCAGCATTTT. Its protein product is CASRDSGTGRDQPQHF.